This TCR beta chain was obtained from a study of T-cell memory formation after mild COVID-19 (dated by TCRdb to 2020 to 2023). Study-wide context: TCR sequence clusters from the two donors were largely donor specific. Longitudinal TCRalpha and TCRbeta repertoire sequencing tracked T-cell clones expanding and contracting after mild COVID-19 in two donors. The cohort comprised two young, previously healthy adult volunteers, one female and one male. On the study overall, not on this receptor specifically: Only a couple of mild cases were covered by the study, and larger cohorts that include severe cases with pre-infection samples were considered necessary. SARS-CoV-2 specificity of the second-wave clones peaking on day 37 was not confirmed. From day 15 to 85, contracting clones showed balanced CD4/CD8 phenotypes, whereas a second wave of clones that expanded from day 15 to 37 leaned towards CD4+. Some responding clones were detected in pre-infection memory, suggesting pre-existing cross-reactive memory T cells joined the SARS-CoV-2 response. Contracting CD4+ clones were located mainly in the CM and EM memory subsets, whereas CD8+ clones were found to be enriched in EMRA.

Sequencing was performed on an Illumina NovaSeq 6000. Using 5'RACE with constant-segment primers, TCRalpha and TCRbeta cDNA libraries were constructed, with sample barcodes and unique molecular identifiers added in the process. RNA was extracted from every sample with Trizol reagent. Libraries were amplified in two PCR steps, with a second sample barcode and Illumina TruSeq adapters added in the second step. The libraries were sequenced on an Illumina NovaSeq using 2 x 150 bp paired-end reads. Turning to the authors' computational methods: Demultiplexing of reads and collapsing into UMI-guided consensus sequences were performed with migec v1.2.7. Using mixcr v2.1.11, UMI consensuses were aligned to TRA and TRB V and J templates and then assembled into clonotypes. A clonotype was counted as expanded or contracted only if both edgeR and NoisET called the change significant, with noise models trained on biological replicates. For edgeR calls, the cutoffs were a false discovery rate-adjusted p below 0.01 and a log2 fold-change threshold of 1. As an exploratory analysis of dynamics, max-normalized trajectories of the 1000 most abundant clonotypes were examined with PCA combined with hierarchical clustering. The CD4 or CD8 phenotype of responding clones was assigned using the separately sequenced CD4+ and CD8+ repertoires. TCRdb reanalyzed the raw reads on its own, using fastp at Q25 for trimming and MiXCR for clone calling, and kept in-frame beta chains. When rows share a CDR3 protein, they turn into one entry using the most common DNA and genes. None of the V and J calls come from the authors' own analysis; TCRdb made them. In all, the sample holds more than 350,000 distinct CDR3 sequences, and roughly 21% of those were seen once. The biggest ten clones account for under 15% of the sample.

Points on this clonotype: The clone's antigen remains unknown. Qualities for individual bases were not recorded, and no much larger clone is one base off.

PBMCs were isolated by Ficoll-Paque density gradient centrifugation. The cysteine opens and the phenylalanine closes a CDR3 of 16 amino acids. Here the CDR3 DNA is all that survives: 48 bases in frame from base 1. Based on the germline V gene (reference sequence), the CDR1 and CDR2 sequences are LGHDT and YNNKEL. V and J are truncated by 0 bases and 5 bases respectively, leaving an intervening sequence of 16 bases. The rearrangement combines TRBV3-1 with TRBJ2-5; a weak D assignment points to TRBD2 (6 bases agree). The sequence was collected from an adult woman who had mild COVID-19 (a few samples of this study predate the infection). The sample titles of this study are shuffled in the database, so cell type and time point are left out; the donor was told from shared clones. What was sequenced was PBMCs or a T cell subset sorted from them (not recorded which). The DNA sequence is TGTGCCAGCAGCCAAGATGAGGCACTAGCACAGGAGACCCAGTACTTC. This codes for CASSQDEALAQETQYF.